The 4 T cell receptor beta chains given below trace back to one sample, sequenced in a study of T-cell reconstitution after alpha-beta-depleted transplantation in children. Construction of the TCRbeta library involved unique molecular identifiers. TCRdb used MiXCR to reprocess the PCR reads, holding one entry per CDR3 protein. The profile shows approximately 590,000 distinct CDR3 sequences, roughly a tenth of them singletons. The input for sequencing was PBMCs from the stem cell graft donor, taken from the stem cell graft. All receptors derive from a human donor who donated a stem cell graft to a child with acute myeloid leukemia.

The sample holds many counts of this clonotype. V is TRBV27 and J is TRBJ2-5, with D hard to call. The length of the CDR3 is 12 residues. Trimming stripped 5 bases from V and 5 bases from J, with 9 bases between. Germline V gene lookup returns CDR1 MNHEY and CDR2 SMNVEV (reference sequence). The CDR3 DNA reads as TGTGCCAGCAGTAAGGGCCGGGAGACCCAGTACTTC. It codes for CASSKGRETQYF.

This clonotype came up many times. The V call is TRBV7-2, the J call TRBJ2-7; D could derive from TRBD1 or TRBD2 (6 bases each). Germline CDR1 reads SGHTA; CDR2 reads FQGNSA. V dropped 5 bases and J dropped 2 bases, with 16 bases sitting between them. There are 15 residues in the CDR3. CDR3 bases: TGTGCCAGCAGCCTCCACCCAGGGGAGGCCTACGAGCAGTACTTC. Amino acids: CASSLHPGEAYEQYF.

This clonotype occurred a few times. CDR3 nucleotides: TGTGCCGCCACCGGGACTAGCGGGACCAATGAGCAGTTCTTC. Amino acid sequence: CAATGTSGTNEQFF. The V and J genes are TRBV21-1 and TRBJ2-1; TRBD2 is the table's D call and was not checked against the DNA. TRBV21-1 constitutes a pseudogene. This CDR3 has 14 amino acids.

This clonotype was found many times. The rearrangement uses TRBV6-2 or TRBV6-3 and TRBJ1-1, with D possibly matching TRBD1 (6 bases). CDR1 and CDR2 from the germline V gene are MNHEY and SVGEGT. V shed 2 bases and J shed 2 bases, with 18 bases lying between them. The length of the CDR3 is 17 residues. Here the CDR3 reads CASSYRGGSRRNTEAFF. For the CDR3, the DNA is TGTGCCAGCAGTTACAGGGGGGGCAGCCGAAGAAACACTGAAGCTTTCTTT.